The clone carrying this T cell receptor beta chain came up a few times. Its antigen remains unidentified. Mouse gene names and germline throughout. The read ends 1 residue early relative to the CDR3; the germline J gene fills the gap. These data come from a study of tissue T cells after allogeneic stem cell transplantation. Overall study findings and caveats: Alloreactivity or antigen specificity of tissue TCRs was not determined; some clones might be host cells. Within patients, tissue anatomy strongly shaped TCR repertoire composition.

Trimming took 8 bases from V and 2 from J, leaving 11 bases between them. Looked up from germline, CDR1 is FNHDT and CDR2 is SITEND (reference sequence). The CDR3 consists of 13 residues. Sequencing of TCRbeta CDR3 at survey depth gave sequences and template counts. Method: immunoSEQ multiplex PCR; TCRdb's copy keeps in-frame clones and lacks some. The sample has about 2,300 clones, about 66% seen once; the top ten hold roughly 4%. V usage is TRBV19 and J usage is TRBJ1-3; tentatively, D is TRBD1 (5 bases). The sequence derives from a female BALB/c mouse in good health. This mouse strain has H2-d as its MHC haplotype. Material: gut tissue. The covered CDR3 bases are TGTGCCAGTGGGGGGGGAACTGGAAATACGCTCTAT. Its protein product is CASGGGTGNTLY. The whole CDR3 region reads CASGGGTGNTLYF.